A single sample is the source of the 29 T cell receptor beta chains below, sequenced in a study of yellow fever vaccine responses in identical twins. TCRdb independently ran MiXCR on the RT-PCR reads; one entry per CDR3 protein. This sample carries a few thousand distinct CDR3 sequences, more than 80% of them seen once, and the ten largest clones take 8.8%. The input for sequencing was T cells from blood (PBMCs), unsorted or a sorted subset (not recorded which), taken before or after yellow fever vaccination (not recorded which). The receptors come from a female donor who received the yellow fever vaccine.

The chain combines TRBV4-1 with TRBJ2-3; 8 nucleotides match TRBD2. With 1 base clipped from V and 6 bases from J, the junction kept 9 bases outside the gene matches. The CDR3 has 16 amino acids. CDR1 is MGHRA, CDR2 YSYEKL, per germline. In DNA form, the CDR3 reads TGCGCCAGCAGCCAAGGAGTGGCTAGCGGGTATGATACGCAGTATTTT. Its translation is CASSQGVASGYDTQYF.

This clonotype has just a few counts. This CDR3 reads CACRTSGARGETQYF. The DNA for the CDR3 is TGTGCCTGTCGGACTAGCGGGGCCCGCGGAGAGACCCAGTACTTC. The V and J genes are TRBV30 and TRBJ2-5; TRBD2 matches 12 bases. This CDR3 region has 15 residues. CDR1 and CDR2 from the germline V gene are GTSNPN and SVGIG (reference sequence). V lost 6 bases, J lost 4 bases, and 9 bases stayed unmatched.

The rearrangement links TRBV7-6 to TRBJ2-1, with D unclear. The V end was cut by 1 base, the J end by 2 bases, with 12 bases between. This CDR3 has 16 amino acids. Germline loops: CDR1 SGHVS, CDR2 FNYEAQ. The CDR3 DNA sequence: TGTGCCAGCAGCTTAGATTCGGCTAATCCCTACAATGAGCAGTTCTTC. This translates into CASSLDSANPYNEQFF.

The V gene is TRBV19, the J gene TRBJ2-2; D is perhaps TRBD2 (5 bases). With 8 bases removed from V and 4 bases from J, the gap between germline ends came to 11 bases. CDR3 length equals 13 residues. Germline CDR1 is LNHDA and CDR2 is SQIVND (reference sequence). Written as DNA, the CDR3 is TGTGCCAGTCGCGGGTTATTCACCGGGGAGCTGTTTTTT. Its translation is CASRGLFTGELFF.

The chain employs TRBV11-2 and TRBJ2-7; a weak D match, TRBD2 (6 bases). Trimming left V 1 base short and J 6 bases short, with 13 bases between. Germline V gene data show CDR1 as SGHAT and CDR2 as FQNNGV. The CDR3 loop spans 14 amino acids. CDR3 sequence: CASSLVASVSEQYF. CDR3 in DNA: TGTGCCAGCAGCTTAGTTGCTAGCGTCAGCGAGCAGTACTTC.

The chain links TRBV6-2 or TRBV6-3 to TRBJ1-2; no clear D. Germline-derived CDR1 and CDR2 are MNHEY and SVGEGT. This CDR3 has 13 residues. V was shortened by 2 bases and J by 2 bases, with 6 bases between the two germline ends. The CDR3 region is CASSYRSNYGYTF. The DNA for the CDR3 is TGTGCCAGCAGTTACCGTTCGAACTATGGCTACACCTTC.

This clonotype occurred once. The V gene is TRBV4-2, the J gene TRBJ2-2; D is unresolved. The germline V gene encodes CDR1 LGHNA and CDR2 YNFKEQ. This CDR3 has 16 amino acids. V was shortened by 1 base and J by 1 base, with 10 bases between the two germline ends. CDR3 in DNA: TGTGCCAGCAGCCAAGGGGCTGCTCAGAACACCGGGGAGCTGTTTTTT. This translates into CASSQGAAQNTGELFF.

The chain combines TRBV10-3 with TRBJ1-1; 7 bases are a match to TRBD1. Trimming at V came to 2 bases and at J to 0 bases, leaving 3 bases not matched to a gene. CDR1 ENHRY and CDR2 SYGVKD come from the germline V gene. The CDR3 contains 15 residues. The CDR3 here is CAISEDRDMNTEAFF. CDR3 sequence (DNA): TGTGCCATCAGTGAGGACAGGGATATGAACACTGAAGCTTTCTTT.

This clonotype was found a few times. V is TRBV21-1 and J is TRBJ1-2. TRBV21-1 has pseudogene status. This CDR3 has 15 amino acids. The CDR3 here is CASSKGKGLHYGYTF. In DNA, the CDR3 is TGTGCCAGCAGCAAAGGAAAAGGGCTCCACTATGGCTACACCTTC.

Here the CDR3 reads CASSQLGTSGIYEQFF. The CDR3 DNA reads as TGCGCCAGCAGCCAATTGGGGACTAGCGGGATCTATGAGCAGTTCTTC. This chain joins TRBV4-1 and TRBJ2-1, with 13 nucleotides matching TRBD2. Trimming cost V 2 bases and J 8 bases; bases outside gene matches: 6. CDR3 length equals 16 residues. The germline gives CDR1 MGHRA, CDR2 YSYEKL.

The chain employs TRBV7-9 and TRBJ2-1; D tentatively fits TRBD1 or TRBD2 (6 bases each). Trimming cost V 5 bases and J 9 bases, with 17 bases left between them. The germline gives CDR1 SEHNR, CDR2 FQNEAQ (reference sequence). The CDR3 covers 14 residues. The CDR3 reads CASSLGGGIIEQFF. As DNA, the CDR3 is TGTGCCAGCAGCCTGGGGGGCGGAATAATTGAGCAGTTCTTC.

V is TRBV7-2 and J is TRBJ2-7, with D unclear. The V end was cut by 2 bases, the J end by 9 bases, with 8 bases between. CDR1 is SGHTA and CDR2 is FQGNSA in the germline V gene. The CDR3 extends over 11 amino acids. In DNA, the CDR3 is TGTGCCAGCAGCTTATCGGGCCGGCAGTACTTC. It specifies CASSLSGRQYF. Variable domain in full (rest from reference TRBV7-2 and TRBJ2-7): GAGVSQSPSNKVTEKGKDVELRCDPISGHTALYWYRQSLGQGLEFLIYFQGNSAPDKSGLPSDRFSAERTGGSVSTLTIQRTQQEDSAVYLCASSLSGRQYFGPGTRLTVT.

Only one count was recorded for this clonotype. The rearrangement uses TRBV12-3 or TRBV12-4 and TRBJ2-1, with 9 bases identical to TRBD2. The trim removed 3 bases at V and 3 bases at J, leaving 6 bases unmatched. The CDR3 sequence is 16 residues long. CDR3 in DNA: TGTGCCAGCAGTTTTGAGGCGGGAGGGCGCTACAATGAGCAGTTCTTC. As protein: CASSFEAGGRYNEQFF.

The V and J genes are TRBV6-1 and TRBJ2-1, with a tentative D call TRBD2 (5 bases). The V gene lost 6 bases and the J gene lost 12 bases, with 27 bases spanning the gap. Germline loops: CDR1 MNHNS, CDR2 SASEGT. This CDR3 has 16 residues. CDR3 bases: TGTGCCAGCAGCCCACGGGATGGGTACCAGAGAACCGGGCAGTTCTTC. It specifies CASSPRDGYQRTGQFF.

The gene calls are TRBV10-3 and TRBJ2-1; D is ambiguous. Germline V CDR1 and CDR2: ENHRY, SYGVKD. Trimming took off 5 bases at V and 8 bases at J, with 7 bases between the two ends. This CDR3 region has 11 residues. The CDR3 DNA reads TGTGCCATCAGTCGAGATTATGAGCAGTTCTTC. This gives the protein CAISRDYEQFF.

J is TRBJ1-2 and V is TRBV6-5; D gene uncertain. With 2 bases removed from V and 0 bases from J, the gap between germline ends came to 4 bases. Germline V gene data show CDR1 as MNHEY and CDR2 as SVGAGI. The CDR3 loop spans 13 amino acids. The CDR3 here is CASSYLSNYGYTF. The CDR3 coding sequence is TGTGCCAGCAGTTACCTCTCTAACTATGGCTACACCTTC.

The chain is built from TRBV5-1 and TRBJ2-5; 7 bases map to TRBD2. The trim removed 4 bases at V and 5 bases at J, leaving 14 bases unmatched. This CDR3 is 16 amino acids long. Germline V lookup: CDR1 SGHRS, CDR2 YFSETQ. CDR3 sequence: CASSVTGAGSGETQYF. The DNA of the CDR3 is TGCGCCAGCAGCGTGACGGGAGCGGGGTCTGGGGAGACCCAGTACTTC. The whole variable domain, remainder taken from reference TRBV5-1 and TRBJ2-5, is KAGVTQTPRYLIKTRGQQVTLSCSPISGHRSVSWYQQTPGQGLQFLFEYFSETQRNKGNFPGRFSGRQFSNSRSEMNVSTLELGDSALYLCASSVTGAGSGETQYFGPGTRLLVL.

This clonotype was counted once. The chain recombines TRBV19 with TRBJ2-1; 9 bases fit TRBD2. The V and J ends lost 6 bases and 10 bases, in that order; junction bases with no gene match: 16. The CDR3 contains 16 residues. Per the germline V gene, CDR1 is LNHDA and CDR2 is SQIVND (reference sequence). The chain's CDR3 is CASSPGVRGGAWEQFF. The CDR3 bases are TGTGCCAGTAGCCCGGGAGTGCGCGGGGGGGCATGGGAGCAGTTCTTC. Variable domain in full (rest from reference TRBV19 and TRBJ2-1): DGGITQSPKYLFRKEGQNVTLSCEQNLNHDAMYWYRQDPGQGLRLIYYSQIVNDFQKGDIAEGYSVSREKKESFPLTVTSAQKNPTAFYLCASSPGVRGGAWEQFFGPGTRLTVL.

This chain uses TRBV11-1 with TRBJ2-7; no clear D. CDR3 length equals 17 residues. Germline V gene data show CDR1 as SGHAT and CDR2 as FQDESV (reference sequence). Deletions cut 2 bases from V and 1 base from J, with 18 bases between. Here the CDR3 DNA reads TGTGCCAGCAGCTTAAAAGTTATAGTGTACTTATCCTACGAGCAGTACGTC. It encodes CASSLKVIVYLSYEQYV.

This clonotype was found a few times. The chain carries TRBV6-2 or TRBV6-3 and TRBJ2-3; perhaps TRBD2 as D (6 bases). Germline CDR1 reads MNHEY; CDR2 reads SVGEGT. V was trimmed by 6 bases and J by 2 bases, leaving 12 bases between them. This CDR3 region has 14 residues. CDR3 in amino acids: CASSGGETTDTQYF. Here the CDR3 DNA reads TGTGCCAGCAGCGGCGGGGAAACCACAGATACGCAGTATTTT.

In DNA, the CDR3 is TGTGCCAGCAGTCAAATTAATCGACTCGACAATTCACCCCTCCACTTT. It codes for CASSQINRLDNSPLHF. The chain is built from TRBV3-1 and TRBJ1-6; no clear D gene. Germline CDR1 and CDR2: LGHDT and YNNKEL (reference sequence). CDR3 length: 16 amino acids. V was shortened by 6 bases and J by 7 bases, with 19 bases between the two germline ends. The variable domain in full, completed from reference TRBV3-1 and TRBJ1-6, reads DTAVSQTPKYLVTQMGNDKSIKCEQNLGHDTMYWYKQDSKKFLKIMFSYNNKELIINETVPNRFSPKSPDKAHLNLHINSLELGDSAVYFCASSQINRLDNSPLHFGNGTRLTVT.

CDR3 sequence reads: CASSSGTGGTYEQYF. The CDR3 DNA reads as TGTGCCAGCAGCTCTGGGACAGGGGGTACCTACGAGCAGTACTTC. The chain carries TRBV11-3 and TRBJ2-7; 11 bases are shared with TRBD1. V lost 4 bases and J lost 2; bases outside the gene matches: 4. CDR3 length: 15 amino acids. Germline V gene sequence: CDR1 SGHNT, CDR2 YENEEA.

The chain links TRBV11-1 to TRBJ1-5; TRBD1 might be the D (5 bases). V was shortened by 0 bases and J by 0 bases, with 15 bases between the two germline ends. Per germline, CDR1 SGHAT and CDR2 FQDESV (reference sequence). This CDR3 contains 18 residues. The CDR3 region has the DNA TGTGCCAGCAGCTTAGCGCGCGCGACAGAGTATAGCAATCAGCCCCAGCATTTT. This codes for CASSLARATEYSNQPQHF.

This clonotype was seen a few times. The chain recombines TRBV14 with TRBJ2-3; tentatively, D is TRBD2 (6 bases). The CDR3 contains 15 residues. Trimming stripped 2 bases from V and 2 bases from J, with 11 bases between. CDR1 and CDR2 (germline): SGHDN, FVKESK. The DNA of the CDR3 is TGTGCCAGCAGCCAATGGAGGGGAAACACAGATACGCAGTATTTT. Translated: CASSQWRGNTDTQYF. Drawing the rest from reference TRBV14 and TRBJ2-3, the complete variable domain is EAGVTQFPSHSVIEKGQTVTLRCDPISGHDNLYWYRRVMGKEIKFLLHFVKESKQDESGMPNNRFLAERTGGTYSTLKVQPAELEDSGVYFCASSQWRGNTDTQYFGPGTRLTVL.

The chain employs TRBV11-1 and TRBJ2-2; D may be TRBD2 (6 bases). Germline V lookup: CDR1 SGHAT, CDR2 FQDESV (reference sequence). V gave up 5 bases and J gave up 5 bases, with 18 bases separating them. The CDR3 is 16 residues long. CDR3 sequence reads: CASSTPRTGVTGELFF. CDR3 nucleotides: TGTGCCAGCAGCACCCCGAGGACGGGAGTAACCGGGGAGCTGTTTTTT.

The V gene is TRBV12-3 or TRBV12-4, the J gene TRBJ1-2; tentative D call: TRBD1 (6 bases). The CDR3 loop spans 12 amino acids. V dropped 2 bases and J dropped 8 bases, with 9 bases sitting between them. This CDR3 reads CASSLTGQGYTF. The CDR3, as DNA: TGTGCCAGCAGTTTAACGGGACAAGGCTACACCTTC.

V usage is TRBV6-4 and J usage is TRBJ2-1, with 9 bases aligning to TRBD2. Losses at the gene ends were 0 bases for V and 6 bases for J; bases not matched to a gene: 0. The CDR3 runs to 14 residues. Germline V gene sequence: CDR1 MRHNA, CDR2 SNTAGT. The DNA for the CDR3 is TGTGCCAGCAGTGACTCTAGCGGGGGCAATGAGCAGTTCTTC. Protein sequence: CASSDSSGGNEQFF.

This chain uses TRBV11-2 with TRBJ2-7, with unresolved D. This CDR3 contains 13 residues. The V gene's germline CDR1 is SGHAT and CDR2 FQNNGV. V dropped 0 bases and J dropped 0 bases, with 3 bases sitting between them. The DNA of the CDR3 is TGTGCCAGCAGCTTAGACCACTCCTACGAGCAGTACTTC. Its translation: CASSLDHSYEQYF.

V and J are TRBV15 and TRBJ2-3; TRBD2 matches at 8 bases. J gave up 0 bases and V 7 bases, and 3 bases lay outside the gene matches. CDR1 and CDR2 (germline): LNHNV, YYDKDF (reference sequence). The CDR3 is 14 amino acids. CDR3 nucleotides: TGTGCCACCATGGCGGGAGGTAGCACAGATACGCAGTATTTT. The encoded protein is CATMAGGSTDTQYF.